This T cell receptor beta chain was sequenced for a study of T cell responses to AZD1222 COVID-19 vaccine. Whole-study findings and limits: Nearly half of spike-specific TCRs reportedly target unmutated variant regions. Just a handful of people given AZD1222 tested seropositive at baseline. The donors showed a predominance of white British ancestry and of females, with possible underestimation of clonal diversity. Distributed over spike, vaccine-associated CD4 TCRs predominated at 160-218 and 743-854.

Assay: immunoSEQ multiplex PCR; the TCRdb copy retains only in-frame clones and omits some. Here the sample spans about 120,000 clones, approximately 83% being singletons. A note on this clone: Antigen unknown.

This TCR derives from an adult in good health. This specimen consisted of peripheral blood, obtained on day 0 of MenACWY control vaccination.

CDR3 sequence (DNA): TGTGCCAGCAGCCCGCCCGGGGGCGATAACACCGGGGAGCTGTTTTTT. As protein: CASSPPGGDNTGELFF. This chain joins TRBV4-2 and TRBJ2-2; D is possibly TRBD1 or TRBD2 (6 bases each). There are 16 residues in the CDR3. The germline V gene encodes CDR1 LGHNA and CDR2 YNFKEQ. Trimming took off 4 bases at V and 2 bases at J, with 14 bases between the two ends.